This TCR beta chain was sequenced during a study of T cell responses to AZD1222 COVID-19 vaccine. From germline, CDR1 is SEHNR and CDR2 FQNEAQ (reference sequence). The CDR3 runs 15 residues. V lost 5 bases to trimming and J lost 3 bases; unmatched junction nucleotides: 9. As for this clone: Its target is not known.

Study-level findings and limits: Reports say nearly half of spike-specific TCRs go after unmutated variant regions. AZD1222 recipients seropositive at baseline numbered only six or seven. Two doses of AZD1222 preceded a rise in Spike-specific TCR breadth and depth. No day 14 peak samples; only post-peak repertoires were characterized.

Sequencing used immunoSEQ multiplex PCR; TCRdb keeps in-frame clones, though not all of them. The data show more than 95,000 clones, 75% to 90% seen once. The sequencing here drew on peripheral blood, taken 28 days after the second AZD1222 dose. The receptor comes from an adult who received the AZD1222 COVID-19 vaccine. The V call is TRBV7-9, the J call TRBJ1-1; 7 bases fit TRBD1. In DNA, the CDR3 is TGTGCCAGCAGCGCCCACAGGGGAGGGGACACTGAAGCTTTCTTT. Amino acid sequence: CASSAHRGGDTEAFF.